This T cell receptor beta chain comes out of a study of OX40 agonist ivuxolimab in advanced cancers. Regarding the study in general: The costimulatory receptor OX40 (CD134) was targeted by ivuxolimab, a fully human IgG2 agonistic monoclonal antibody. Intravenous ivuxolimab was administered to patients every 2 weeks at six dose levels: 0.01, 0.1, 0.3, 1.5, 3 and 10 mg/kg. The paper reports the monotherapy dose-escalation portion (N of about 50 patients) of the phase I ivuxolimab trial. The purpose of peripheral TCRbeta sequencing was to test whether ivuxolimab changed TCR sequence diversity and led to clonal T-cell expansion. The dose-escalation cohort was about 87% male with a mean age of approximately 59 years, ranging from roughly 23 to 79. Of the approximately 50 dose-escalation patients, hepatocellular carcinoma was present in about 20, melanoma in around 15, renal cell carcinoma in 9 and head and neck cancer in 9. Prior anti-PD-1, anti-PD-L1 or anti-CTLA-4 therapy was permitted, and checkpoint inhibitors had been received by around 39% of dose-escalation patients. Three dose-escalation patients achieved partial responses, one with hepatocellular carcinoma and two with cutaneous melanoma.

As to this clone: The specificity of this receptor is unknown. There are no base qualities to consult, and no much larger clone falls within one base.

Genomic DNA was isolated from the sorted cells so that the TCRbeta CDR3 region could be sequenced. The immunoSEQ Assay was used to sequence the TCRbeta CDR3 regions. The immuneACCESS repertoire file appears here via TCRdb, limited to in-frame rearrangements. These files lack a portion of the clones; in checked studies, under half of the deficit traces to unresolved V genes, and the cause of the others is not known. A total of roughly 38,000 clones appear in this sample, around nine tenths of them only once. The ten largest clones capture under 40% of the sample. Overall study results and their limits: Low levels of normalized T-cell clonal expansion were also seen in some patients who did not respond. After ivuxolimab, CD8+ T cells had more expanded clones than CD4+ T cells on average. At doses of 0.1 to 3.0 mg/kg, clonal expansion of both CD4+ and CD8+ blood T cells was observed from baseline to week 6. Antigen specificity was not determined for the clonally expanded peripheral T cells. Partial responders in the 0.1-3.0 mg/kg groups had among the lowest normalized peripheral clonal expansion, especially among CD8+ T cells.

Patients with a history of autoimmune disease or receiving systemic immunosuppression were excluded from the trial. Peripheral blood for TCR sequencing was collected from all dose cohorts at baseline, on cycle 4 day 1, and on cycle 7 day 1. Samples were obtained from an open-label, multicenter, first-in-human phase I dose-escalation trial of ivuxolimab. The trial enrolled adults with locally advanced or metastatic head and neck squamous cell, hepatocellular, melanoma or renal cell carcinoma. Before TCR sequencing, CD4+ T cells and CD8+ T cells were sorted from peripheral blood as separate populations. This TCR was sampled from an adult with an advanced solid tumor such as melanoma, head and neck, liver or kidney cancer. The sequencing used CD4+ or CD8+ T cells sorted from blood, collected in a trial of the OX40 agonist ivuxolimab.

The CDR3 protein sequence reads: CARSDGQTCTDTQYF. The nucleotides read TGTGCCAGATCTGACGGACAGACTTGCACAGATACGCAGTATTTT. The chain couples TRBV7-5 to TRBJ2-3; the table's D call, TRBD1, has no DNA check behind it. TRBV7-5 is a known pseudogene. The CDR3 measures 15 amino acids from cysteine to phenylalanine. Of all the DNA, just the CDR3 is kept, 45 bases in frame from base 1.